The 15 T cell receptor beta chains listed next were all sequenced from one sample in a study of identical twins. TCRdb recomputed calls from the 5' RACE reads with MiXCR, one row per CDR3 protein. In the table there are 200,000 to 250,000 distinct CDR3 sequences, 6.5% to 9% of which are singletons. These data also formed part of another study, on yellow fever vaccine responses in identical twins.

The sequenced sample consisted of CD8+ T cells sorted from blood. These receptors were collected from a woman aged 18-30 years in good health.

This clonotype was counted a few times. The rearrangement joins TRBV28 to TRBJ2-3; a weak D match, TRBD2 (5 bases). This CDR3 is built from 15 residues. CDR1 MDHEN and CDR2 SYDVKM come from the germline V gene. Deletions cut 7 bases from V and 4 bases from J, with 18 bases between. The CDR3 protein is CASILSGMAADTQYF. The CDR3 nucleotides read TGTGCCAGCATTCTTTCGGGGATGGCGGCAGATACGCAGTATTTT.

This clonotype was observed many times. The rearrangement links TRBV21-1 to TRBJ2-5. TRBV21-1 is tagged as a pseudogene. The CDR3 covers 12 residues. This CDR3 is CASSKVAETQYF. The CDR3 coding sequence is TGTGCCAGCAGCAAAGTCGCCGAGACCCAGTACTTC.

The chain links TRBV12-3 or TRBV12-4 to TRBJ2-2; perhaps TRBD1 as D (6 bases). V gave up 6 bases and J gave up 7 bases, with 15 bases separating them. The CDR3 contains 14 residues. The CDR3 nucleotides read TGTGCCAGCAGCTTTCGGGACATTGGCGGGGAGCTGTTTTTT. This translates into CASSFRDIGGELFF.

This clonotype has more than one count but fewer than ten. The J gene is TRBJ2-5, the V gene TRBV24-1; D tentatively fits TRBD1 or TRBD2 (5 bases each). This CDR3 region has 14 residues. Germline V gene sequence: CDR1 KGHDR, CDR2 SFDVKD. V lost 3 bases and J 2 bases, leaving 9 bases between the germline ends. For the CDR3, the DNA is TGTGCCACCAGTGATACAGAGGGGCAAGAGACCCAGTACTTC. Protein: CATSDTEGQETQYF.

This clonotype has more than one count but fewer than ten. The V and J genes are TRBV9 and TRBJ2-3; perhaps D is TRBD1 or TRBD2 (5 bases each). The CDR3 loop spans 15 amino acids. V shed 6 bases and J shed 0 bases, with 14 bases lying between them. The V gene's germline CDR1 is SGDLS and CDR2 YYNGEE. The CDR3 loop is CASTLWDGSTDTQYF. In DNA form, the CDR3 reads TGTGCCAGCACCCTTTGGGACGGTAGCACAGATACGCAGTATTTT.

The sample holds many counts of this clonotype. This chain links TRBV24-1 with TRBJ2-1; perhaps TRBD1 as D (6 bases). The CDR3 loop spans 16 amino acids. In germline, CDR1 is KGHDR, CDR2 SFDVKD. Deletions cut 3 bases from V and 3 bases from J, with 14 bases between. For the CDR3, the DNA is TGTGCCACCAGTGATACAACAGGGCAAGACTACAATGAGCAGTTCTTC. Amino acids: CATSDTTGQDYNEQFF.

This clonotype turned up a few times. The J gene is TRBJ2-5, the V gene TRBV6-5, with D perhaps matching TRBD1 (5 bases). CDR1 MNHEY and CDR2 SVGAGI come from the germline V gene. The CDR3 has 16 amino acids. V was shortened by 2 bases and J by 4 bases, with 17 bases between the two germline ends. For the CDR3, the DNA is TGTGCCAGCAGTTACGATGTCAGGGTCCTACCAGAGACCCAGTACTTC. Translating it yields CASSYDVRVLPETQYF.

The gene calls are TRBV7-9 and TRBJ2-7, with no clear D. Germline V gene sequence: CDR1 SEHNR, CDR2 FQNEAQ (reference sequence). CDR3 length: 11 amino acids. With 3 bases removed from V and 9 bases from J, the gap between germline ends came to 9 bases. CDR3: CASSFDLGQYF. The DNA of the CDR3 is TGTGCCAGCAGCTTCGACCTAGGGCAGTACTTC. Based on the CDR3 plus reference TRBV7-9 and TRBJ2-7, the full variable domain is DTGVSQNPRHKITKRGQNVTFRCDPISEHNRLYWYRQTLGQGPEFLTYFQNEAQLEKSRLLSDRFSAERPKGSFSTLEIQRTEQGDSAMYLCASSFDLGQYFGPGTRLTVT.

In this sample, this clonotype turned up a few times. The chain recombines TRBV7-2 with TRBJ2-7, with TRBD1 matching over 8 bases. CDR3 length: 15 amino acids. In germline, CDR1 is SGHTA, CDR2 FQGNSA. The trim removed 1 base at V and 2 bases at J, leaving 4 bases unmatched. Here the CDR3 reads CASSLGRGRAYEQYF. In DNA form, the CDR3 reads TGTGCCAGCAGCTTAGGCAGGGGGCGAGCCTACGAGCAGTACTTC.

This clonotype was observed a handful of times. The J gene is TRBJ2-7, the V gene TRBV7-8; 7 positions match TRBD2. Trimming cost V 2 bases and J 3 bases; bases outside gene matches: 7. This CDR3 is 15 amino acids long. Germline V lookup: CDR1 SGHVS, CDR2 FQNEAQ. The chain's CDR3 is CASSLQPGLHYEQYF. DNA of the CDR3: TGTGCCAGCAGCTTACAGCCGGGACTACACTACGAGCAGTACTTC. Using reference TRBV7-8 and TRBJ2-7 for the parts outside the CDR3, the full variable domain is GAGVSQSPRYKVAKRGQDVALRCDPISGHVSLFWYQQALGQGPEFLTYFQNEAQLDKSGLPSDRFFAERPEGSVSTLKIQRTQQEDSAVYLCASSLQPGLHYEQYFGPGTRLTVT.

This clonotype came up a few times. The chain joins TRBV29-1 to TRBJ2-1; D may be TRBD2 (5 bases). There are 13 residues in the CDR3. Germline V gene sequence: CDR1 SQVTM, CDR2 ANQGSEA. Trimming pared 5 bases from V and 4 bases from J, leaving 12 bases between. This chain's CDR3 is CSVLGGRYNEQFF. CDR3 bases: TGCAGCGTTTTGGGCGGGCGGTACAATGAGCAGTTCTTC.

V is TRBV18 and J is TRBJ2-1; TRBD2 is a possible D gene (5 bases). The CDR3 is made up of 17 amino acids. Trimming left V 6 bases short and J 6 bases short, with 24 bases between. CDR1 is KGHSH and CDR2 is LQKENI in the germline V gene. The CDR3 coding sequence is TGTGCCAGCTCCCATTCACCGGCACTAGGGCTGTCCAATGAGCAGTTCTTC. The encoded protein is CASSHSPALGLSNEQFF.

CDR3 protein: CASSFKRISTDTQYF. The DNA for the CDR3 is TGTGCCAGCAGTTTTAAGCGGATTAGCACAGATACGCAGTATTTT. The rearrangement links TRBV27 to TRBJ2-3; D perhaps matches TRBD2 (5 bases). The CDR3 length is 15 residues. The germline V gene has CDR1 MNHEY and CDR2 SMNVEV (reference sequence). V lost 3 bases, J lost 0 bases, and 10 bases lay in between.

This chain uses TRBV7-2 with TRBJ2-7; no clear D gene. The CDR3 sequence is 12 residues long. Germline CDR1 and CDR2: SGHTA and FQGNSA. V was pared by 5 bases and J by 5 bases, with 10 bases between. CDR3 loop: CASSPRADEQYF. In DNA form, the CDR3 reads TGTGCCAGCAGCCCCCGGGCGGACGAGCAGTACTTC.

The chain recombines TRBV7-9 with TRBJ1-1, with a weak D call TRBD1 (5 bases). Germline CDR1 SEHNR, CDR2 FQNEAQ (reference sequence). The CDR3 covers 15 residues. Trimming left V 1 base short and J 4 bases short, with 13 bases between. The CDR3 bases are TGTGCCAGCAGCTTAGATCTGGGACGGGGCACTGAAGCTTTCTTT. This translates into CASSLDLGRGTEAFF.